Here is one T cell receptor beta chain with its context. This clone's antigen is unknown. No per-base quality is available; no much larger clone lies one base away. The sample is drawn from a study of T cell responses to AZD1222 COVID-19 vaccine listed by TCRdb under 2021. About the full investigation: A total of 230 to 250 trial participants underwent TCR sequencing, of whom under 220 had received two doses of AZD1222 and around 26 had received two doses of the MenACWY control vaccine. Trial participants were enrolled by age into 18-55, 56-69 and 70-plus year subgroups, with about 150, 28 and 57 TCR-sequenced participants respectively.

After removal of 6 bases from V and 2 bases from J, the junction retains 4 bases not matched to a gene. Sequences MDHEN (CDR1) and SYDVKM (CDR2) are obtained from the germline V gene. Inclusive of the bounding cysteine and phenylalanine, the CDR3 is 14 residues long. Only CDR3 DNA is held: 42 bases, read in frame from base 1. The time point tag for this specimen amounts to: about 28 days (+/-7) after the second vaccine dose. AZD1222 recipients whose second dose came at about 4 weeks and those whose second dose came at about 12 weeks were combined into one group, since spike-specific TCR depth and breadth did not differ between the two schedules. The vaccinee samples were drawn from two UK trials, COV001 and COV002, one of which was a single-blind randomized controlled phase 2/3 trial testing AZD1222 (ChAdOx1 nCoV-19) in healthy adults. Trial participant PBMC samples were collected at day 0 and day 28 after the second dose for TCRbeta chain sequencing.

The CDR3 regions of human TCRbeta chains were analyzed by immunosequencing. From the authors' description of their analysis: Repertoire TCRs were checked for matches against a reference library of SARS-CoV-2-specific TCRs that had been generated using the MIRA antigen-specificity platform. Breadth was defined as the fraction of unique TCRs that were SARS-CoV-2-associated, and depth was defined as the fraction of total T cells that were SARS-CoV-2-associated. Each spike-specific TCR was assigned to its reactive spike region and to a CD4 or CD8 class using the MIRA data. Log10-transformed breadth and depth values were compared by one-way ANOVA with Sidak's multiple comparisons tests. Entries here come from immuneACCESS through TCRdb and include only in-frame sequences with V and J called. Some clones fail to appear in such tables; in the studies checked, an unresolved V gene covers under half of the shortfall, and the cause of the remainder is unknown. The DNA was the basis for D and trimming; V, J and clone size are from that table. The sample data list more than 85,000 clones, and approximately 92% of these were observed just once. The ten largest clones capture 44% of the sample.

Summary of the overall study and its limitations: The vaccine-associated CD4 TCRs covered the entire spike protein, and the dominant responses fell in regions 160-218 and 743-854. Only six or seven AZD1222 recipients were SARS-CoV-2 seropositive at baseline, limiting conclusions about previously exposed vaccinees. Participants were mostly white British, with more females than males. The authors suggested clonal diversity may have been underestimated. Reportedly, almost half of the unique spike-specific TCRs recognized epitopes lying outside the regions that are mutated in the B.1.351 and B.1.1.7 variants. The 56-69-year group was small, and its depth increase did not reach significance, likely because of low power. Because no day 14 peak-response samples were available, the repertoires could be characterized only after the peak T cell response. After two AZD1222 doses, spike-specific TCR breadth and depth were significantly higher than at day 0 and than in MenACWY recipients.

The specimen was peripheral blood, collected 28 days after the second AZD1222 dose. Rearrangement joined TRBV28 to TRBJ2-1, with 7 middle bases fitting TRBD1. The TCR comes from an adult who received the AZD1222 COVID-19 vaccine. The CDR3 region has the sequence CASSAGTAYNEQFF. The DNA is as follows: TGTGCCAGCAGCGCCGGGACAGCCTACAATGAGCAGTTCTTC.